This paragraph covers one T cell receptor (beta chain) sequence. In the study's own analysis: Amplification of reference gene primers was used by the study to estimate nucleated cell counts. The table came from immunoSEQ multiplex PCR; TCRdb's copy has only in-frame clones and leaves some out. The V and J calls and clone size come from that table; D and trimming were worked out from the DNA. Here the sample spans 60,000 to 95,000 clones, approximately 86% being singletons. The sample comes from a study of blood T cell repertoires in COVID-19. Study-wide context: Sources were T cells, B-cell-depleted T cells, or PBMCs; the material itself was cDNA or gDNA.

The CDR3 covers 14 residues. Trimming removed 4 bases from V and 3 bases from J; junction bases left unmatched: 2. Germline assignment: CDR1 LGHDT and CDR2 YNNKEL (reference sequence). The origin of this receptor is a woman aged 45-60 years with acute or convalescent COVID-19. The sample was peripheral blood. The V gene is TRBV3-1 (or the pseudogene TRBV3-2), the J gene TRBJ2-3; TRBD1 matches 9 bases. The CDR3 sequence: CASSRGQGTDTQYF. The CDR3 DNA sequence: TGTGCCAGCAGCCGGGGACAGGGAACAGATACGCAGTATTTT.